The source of this T cell receptor (beta chain) is a study of blood T cell repertoires in COVID-19. V gave up 7 bases and J gave up 8 bases, with 14 bases separating them. This CDR3 contains 13 residues. CDR1 SNHLY and CDR2 FYNNEI come from the germline V gene. In assigning cohorts, the study relied on participant-reported clinical history. Original methodology: Reference gene primer amplification gave nucleated cell count estimates. Clones were sequenced by immunoSEQ multiplex PCR, and TCRdb holds only the in-frame ones, with some missing. From that table come the V and J calls and clone size; the DNA was used to work out D and trimming. In the table there are about 220,000 clones, approximately 83% of which are singletons.

The clonotype was recovered from a woman aged 40 to 55 who had been exposed to COVID-19. The V gene is TRBV2, the J gene TRBJ1-4; maybe TRBD1 (6 bases). What was sequenced was PBMCs or T cells enriched from blood (not recorded which). As DNA, the CDR3 is TGTGCCAGCAAGGACCGGGGGGCCGAAAAACTGTTTTTT. This gives the protein CASKDRGAEKLFF.